This T cell receptor (beta chain) was sequenced for a study of multiple sclerosis patients with progressive multifocal leukoencephalopathy. V trimming: 8 bases; J trimming: 2 bases; junction bases outside the gene matches: 5. CDR1 and CDR2 from the germline V gene are MNHEY and SMNVEV (reference sequence). CDR3 length: 14 amino acids. Regarding the study as a whole: No common TRBV or TRBJ usage or pairing appeared at PML. Findings may reflect JC virus infection or just general immunocompromise.

Documented time point: before natalizumab initiation. In regard to this clone: Its cognate antigen is unknown.

Data came from immunoSEQ multiplex PCR; TCRdb stores just in-frame clones and leaves some out. The data hold about 30,000 clones, with 80% to 95% observed a single time. This TCR was sampled from a man aged 30 to 39 with multiple sclerosis. The sequenced sample was PBMCs. The gene calls are TRBV27 and TRBJ2-1; 8 bases align to TRBD2. The CDR3 DNA reads TGTGCCAGCGCAAATAGCGGGACCTACAATGAGCAGTTCTTC. This gives the protein CASANSGTYNEQFF.